These 23 T cell receptor beta chains share one sample of origin, sequenced in a study of T cells after yellow fever vaccination. TCRdb itself ran the 5' RACE reads through MiXCR, one entry per CDR3 protein. The data show around 320,000 distinct CDR3 sequences, around a tenth seen once. Sequenced here: CD4+ T cells sorted from PBMCs, sampled 45 days after the yellow fever booster vaccination. These receptors all come from a man between 18 and 29 years old who received the YFV17D yellow fever vaccine.

The V and J genes are TRBV6-2 or TRBV6-3 and TRBJ2-3; D not certain. The V end was cut by 2 bases, the J end by 0 bases, with 12 bases between. From germline, CDR1 is MNHEY and CDR2 SVGEGT. CDR3 size: 16 residues. In DNA, the CDR3 is TGTGCCAGCAGTTACGGCCAGAGTACAAGCACAGATACGCAGTATTTT. Its protein is CASSYGQSTSTDTQYF.

The rearrangement uses TRBV7-2 and TRBJ2-3, with TRBD2 identical over 9 bases. Germline V gives CDR1 SGHTA, CDR2 FQGNSA. With V trimmed by 7 bases and J by 2 bases, 7 bases remained unmatched. This CDR3 has 15 residues. This CDR3 is CASIPGTSPTDTQYF. CDR3 DNA sequence: TGTGCCAGCATCCCCGGGACTAGCCCCACAGATACGCAGTATTTT.

This clonotype has a count of ten or more. The V call is TRBV5-1, the J call TRBJ2-3; D remains ambiguous. Germline V lookup: CDR1 SGHRS, CDR2 YFSETQ. CDR3 length: 13 residues. V lost 0 bases to trimming and J lost 6 bases, with 8 bases between them. This CDR3 is CASSLDSQDTQYF. The CDR3 nucleotides read TGCGCCAGCAGCTTGGATTCCCAGGATACGCAGTATTTT.

V is TRBV5-4 and J is TRBJ1-2; no clear D. Per the germline V gene, CDR1 is SGHNT and CDR2 is YYREEE (reference sequence). The CDR3 runs 12 residues. The V end lost 0 bases, the J end lost 2 bases, and 2 bases lay between the germline ends. The CDR3 loop is CASSLENYGYTF. CDR3 in DNA: TGTGCCAGCAGCTTGGAAAACTATGGCTACACCTTC.

The chain links TRBV5-1 to TRBJ2-5; D is perhaps TRBD1 or TRBD2 (6 bases each). V was trimmed by 5 bases and J by 5 bases, leaving 19 bases between them. There are 15 residues in the CDR3. CDR1 and CDR2 from the germline V gene are SGHRS and YFSETQ. As DNA, the CDR3 is TGCGCCAGCAGTTCACTCGGGGGCCCTGGGGAGACCCAGTACTTC. Residues: CASSSLGGPGETQYF.

The rearrangement uses TRBV25-1 and TRBJ2-6, with D perhaps matching TRBD2 (5 bases). Deletions cut 1 base from V and 2 bases from J, with 9 bases between. The CDR3 is 16 residues long. Germline CDR1 is MGHDK and CDR2 is SYGVNS. CDR3 DNA: TGTGCCAGCAGTGAATCTGGAGGTCCTGGGGCCAACGTCCTGACTTTC. Amino acid sequence: CASSESGGPGANVLTF.

V is TRBV18 and J is TRBJ2-3; 9 bases agree with TRBD1. The CDR3 contains 19 residues. Germline-derived CDR1 and CDR2 are KGHSH and LQKENI. With 5 bases clipped from V and 4 bases from J, the junction kept 19 bases outside the gene matches. CDR3 sequence (DNA): TGTGCCAGCTCATCACTCGGGACAGGGATAAGTGGGAGAGCAGATACGCAGTATTTT. This sequence encodes CASSSLGTGISGRADTQYF.

This clonotype has a handful of counts. The chain carries TRBV6-5 and TRBJ2-3; 8 bases align to TRBD2. V gave up 5 bases and J gave up 0 bases; unmatched junction bases: 4. This CDR3 has 15 amino acids. The V gene's germline CDR1 is MNHEY and CDR2 SVGAGI. The CDR3 bases are TGTGCCAGCAGTGACGGCGGGGGGAGCACAGATACGCAGTATTTT. This sequence encodes CASSDGGGSTDTQYF.

This chain links TRBV7-2 with TRBJ2-1, with D possibly being TRBD1 or TRBD2 (5 bases each). The V end lost 1 base, the J end lost 2 bases, and 12 bases lay between the germline ends. In germline, CDR1 is SGHTA, CDR2 FQGNSA. This CDR3 has 16 residues. The CDR3, as DNA: TGTGCCAGCAGCTTAGGTGGGGGAGTCGCCTACAATGAGCAGTTCTTC. It translates to CASSLGGGVAYNEQFF.

This clonotype appeared a few times. V is TRBV6-1 and J is TRBJ2-3; D is perhaps TRBD1 or TRBD2 (5 bases each). The CDR3 extends over 14 amino acids. Trimming took 10 bases from V and 5 from J, leaving 19 bases between them. Germline V gene data show CDR1 as MNHNS and CDR2 as SASEGT. The CDR3 nucleotides read TGTGCCACTACCCAGAGGGACCTAGGAGATACGCAGTATTTT. Amino acids: CATTQRDLGDTQYF.

The genes are TRBV6-5 and TRBJ1-2; D is undetermined. Per the germline V gene, CDR1 is MNHEY and CDR2 is SVGAGI. Trimming took 2 bases from V and 4 from J, leaving 14 bases between them. This CDR3 spans 15 amino acids. The CDR3 loop is CASSYASNIRYGYTF. The CDR3 DNA reads TGTGCCAGCAGTTACGCTTCAAACATCCGCTATGGCTACACCTTC.

This clonotype was counted between two and nine times. The chain couples TRBV29-1 to TRBJ2-1; TRBD1 aligns across 8 bases. J lost 2 bases, V lost 3 bases, and 9 bases had no gene match. Germline CDR1 is SQVTM and CDR2 is ANQGSEA. The CDR3 extends over 16 amino acids. CDR3 DNA sequence: TGCAGCGTTGATCCTCGACAGGGGTTTACCTACAATGAGCAGTTCTTC. Protein sequence: CSVDPRQGFTYNEQFF.

The chain is built from TRBV7-3 and TRBJ2-5; TRBD2 is a possible D gene (6 bases). V lost 4 bases, J lost 4 bases, and 16 bases lay in between. Germline V CDR1 and CDR2: SGHTA, FQGTGA. This CDR3 contains 15 residues. The CDR3 is CASSSLAGTAETQYF. The CDR3 DNA follows: TGTGCCAGCAGCTCACTGGCCGGGACTGCAGAGACCCAGTACTTC.

This clonotype was detected a few times. This chain joins TRBV7-2 and TRBJ2-3, with D perhaps given as TRBD1 or TRBD2 (5 bases each). There are 17 residues in the CDR3. Germline assignment: CDR1 SGHTA and CDR2 FQGNSA. The V gene lost 1 base and the J gene lost 1 base, with 15 bases spanning the gap. For the CDR3, the DNA is TGTGCCAGCAGCTTAGGGGGGACCCCTAGCCGCACAGATACGCAGTATTTT. Translated, it gives CASSLGGTPSRTDTQYF.

CDR3 in amino acids: CASSGDQLEQFF. The CDR3 DNA follows: TGCGCCAGCAGCGGGGACCAACTCGAGCAGTTCTTC. V is TRBV5-1 and J is TRBJ2-1; D possibly uses TRBD1 or TRBD2 (5 bases each). The ends were cut back, 4 bases at V and 10 bases at J, with 12 bases in the middle. The CDR3 is 12 amino acids. The germline gives CDR1 SGHRS, CDR2 YFSETQ.

This chain uses TRBV6-2 or TRBV6-3 with TRBJ2-5, with 7 bases lining up with TRBD2. CDR1 is MNHEY and CDR2 is SVGEGT in the germline V gene. The CDR3 totals 16 residues. Unmatched junction bases numbered 14, after V lost 5 bases and J lost 5 bases. For the CDR3, the DNA is TGTGCCAGCAGTCGCCGGGACTACACGAGCGACGAGACCCAGTACTTC. Translation gives CASSRRDYTSDETQYF.

V usage is TRBV6-2 or TRBV6-3 and J usage is TRBJ2-1, with unresolved D. CDR1 is MNHEY and CDR2 is SVGEGT in the germline V gene. CDR3 length: 14 amino acids. V was pared by 9 bases and J by 0 bases, with 12 bases between. The CDR3 spells CASRHSSSYNEQFF. The CDR3, as DNA: TGTGCCAGTCGGCACAGTTCCTCCTACAATGAGCAGTTCTTC.

This sequence joins TRBV3-1 and TRBJ2-1; unclear D gene. Germline CDR1 is LGHDT and CDR2 is YNNKEL (reference sequence). The CDR3 sequence is 14 residues long. The V end lost 1 base, the J end lost 8 bases, and 12 bases lay between the germline ends. CDR3 in DNA: TGTGCCAGCAGCCAAGTTGGCTATAACGATGAGCAGTTCTTC. Its protein product is CASSQVGYNDEQFF.

V usage is TRBV6-1 and J usage is TRBJ2-7; no definite D call. CDR3 length: 13 residues. The germline CDR1 and CDR2 sequences are MNHNS and SASEGT. With 9 bases removed from V and 2 bases from J, the gap between germline ends came to 14 bases. The CDR3 region is CASLQLYPYEQYV. The CDR3 DNA is TGTGCCAGTCTACAGCTGTACCCCTACGAGCAGTACGTC.

The chain joins TRBV5-4 to TRBJ2-3; 9 nucleotides align to TRBD2. The CDR3 runs to 15 residues. The junction had 5 bases not matched to a gene; V was cut back by 2 bases and J by 4 bases. From germline, CDR1 is SGHNT and CDR2 YYREEE (reference sequence). The CDR3 coding sequence is TGTGCCAGCAGCTTCCCTAGCGGGGCTTCAGATACGCAGTATTTT. Translated, it gives CASSFPSGASDTQYF.

This chain joins TRBV5-1 and TRBJ1-2; D not certain. Trimming removed 4 bases at V and 0 bases at J, with 7 bases between. The V gene's germline CDR1 is SGHRS and CDR2 YFSETQ. The length of the CDR3 is 13 residues. For the CDR3, the DNA is TGCGCCAGCAGCGAAAGACCTAACTATGGCTACACCTTC. As protein: CASSERPNYGYTF.

J is TRBJ2-3 and V is TRBV7-3; 7 positions match TRBD2. Germline values: CDR1 SGHTA, CDR2 FQGTGA. V was clipped by 7 bases and J by 1 base; unmatched bases: 8. The CDR3 totals 15 residues. The CDR3 protein is CASMLSAGRTDTQYF. CDR3 nucleotides: TGTGCCAGCATGCTCTCAGCGGGACGCACAGATACGCAGTATTTT.

This clonotype was picked up a small number of times. J is TRBJ1-4 and V is TRBV9, with a possible D match to TRBD1 (5 bases). This CDR3 comprises 15 residues. Germline V lookup: CDR1 SGDLS, CDR2 YYNGEE. The germline V and J ends were trimmed by 2 bases and 5 bases, with 13 bases remaining between them. The CDR3 DNA reads TGTGCCAGCAGCGTGGAGGGACGGAGAAATGAAAAACTGTTTTTT. Protein product: CASSVEGRRNEKLFF.